This TCR beta chain originates from a study of monozygotic twins with inflammatory bowel disease. Study outcomes and limitations: The analysis did not separate different T cell subtypes.

Eight separate reactions per sample yielded the cDNA. One entry per CDR3 protein, without DNA, is what TCRdb gives after re-calling the 5' RACE reads. The sample holds 200,000 to 250,000 distinct CDR3 sequences. CDR1 KGHSH and CDR2 LQKENI come from the germline V gene. The CDR3 loop spans 15 amino acids. A word on this clonotype: Its target is unknown.

Sequences were obtained from blood. The receptor's source is a human donor with ulcerative colitis or Crohn's disease, or a healthy co-twin of an affected twin (not recorded which). The V call is TRBV18, the J call TRBJ1-2. This CDR3 reads CASSLRQTQSGGYTF.